The 13 T cell receptor beta chains given below trace back to one sample, sequenced in a study of T-cell memory formation after mild COVID-19. Using its own MiXCR run on the 5' RACE reads, TCRdb lists one record per CDR3 protein. The repertoire includes roughly 600,000 distinct CDR3 sequences, more than 15% of them detected once, and 12% sits in the top ten. Sequenced sample: PBMCs or a T cell subset sorted from them (not recorded which). These receptors were taken from an adult woman who had mild COVID-19 (a few samples of this study predate the infection). Cell type and time point are not known.

The CDR3 DNA is TGCAGTGCAGTACTAGCGGGAGGGCCGGTGCAGTACTTC. This encodes CSAVLAGGPVQYF. V usage is TRBV20-1 and J usage is TRBJ2-7; 13 bases map to TRBD2. This CDR3 region has 13 residues. The V segment lost 6 bases and the J segment 9 bases; nucleotides outside the gene matches: 8. Looked up from germline, CDR1 is DFQATT and CDR2 is SNEGSKA (reference sequence).

The chain employs TRBV20-1 and TRBJ2-3, with 14 bases lining up with TRBD2. Germline V gives CDR1 DFQATT, CDR2 SNEGSKA (reference sequence). The length of the CDR3 is 17 residues. Trimming cost V 1 base and J 3 bases; bases outside gene matches: 6. This chain's CDR3 is CSARGTSGGPWTDTQYF. CDR3 nucleotide sequence: TGCAGTGCTAGAGGGACTAGCGGGGGGCCTTGGACAGATACGCAGTATTTT.

This clonotype came up a few times. The rearrangement links TRBV12-3 or TRBV12-4 to TRBJ2-2; D may correspond to TRBD1 or TRBD2 (5 bases each). The CDR3 contains 14 residues. Trimming cost V 8 bases and J 3 bases, with 13 bases left between them. CDR3 bases: TGTGCCAGCGGTCGGGACCGACACACCGGGGAGCTGTTTTTT. This translates into CASGRDRHTGELFF.

This clonotype was seen a handful of times. Compared with germline, one end of the junction differs, possibly owing to a read error. The chain recombines TRBV29-1 with TRBJ1-1; D possibly corresponds to TRBD1 (6 bases). Germline V lookup: CDR1 SQVTM, CDR2 ANQGSEA. CDR3 length: 15 amino acids. The CDR3 loop reads CSFDPGQPTNTEAFF. The CDR3 DNA reads as TGCAGCTTTGACCCCGGACAGCCTACGAACACTGAAGCTTTCTTT.

This clonotype was counted between two and nine times. The rearrangement links TRBV5-1 to TRBJ2-7; TRBD1 agrees at 9 bases. The V gene end was trimmed by 0 bases and the J gene end by 3 bases; junction bases not matched to a gene: 4. The CDR3 extends over 15 amino acids. Germline V lookup: CDR1 SGHRS, CDR2 YFSETQ. This CDR3 is CASSLEGTGFYEQYF. CDR3 in DNA: TGCGCCAGCAGCTTGGAGGGGACAGGGTTCTACGAGCAGTACTTC.

The V and J genes are TRBV6-2 or TRBV6-3 and TRBJ2-7; maybe TRBD2 (5 bases). The CDR3 runs to 19 residues. V lost 2 bases and J 0 bases, leaving 23 bases between the germline ends. Germline V gene sequence: CDR1 MNHEY, CDR2 SVGEGT. The CDR3 DNA sequence: TGTGCCAGCAGTTACCGCCCACATCCAACTGCGCGGGTCTCCTACGAGCAGTACTTC. Translation gives CASSYRPHPTARVSYEQYF.

This clonotype was detected many times. The rearrangement joins TRBV9 to TRBJ1-6; D is unresolved. The CDR3 runs to 12 residues. Trimming shortened V by 1 base and J by 8 bases, and 4 bases separated the two germline ends. The V gene's germline CDR1 is SGDLS and CDR2 YYNGEE. The CDR3 DNA is TGTGCCAGCAGCGTAATCGATTCACCCCTCCACTTT. It yields the protein CASSVIDSPLHF.

The chain links TRBV12-3 or TRBV12-4 to TRBJ2-2; 11 nucleotides match TRBD1. This CDR3 spans 14 amino acids. V shed 11 bases and J 6 bases; nucleotides not matched to a gene: 8. The CDR3 spells CAGAGTGGPGELFF. As DNA, the CDR3 is TGTGCCGGCGCGGGGACAGGGGGTCCCGGGGAGCTGTTTTTT.

This clonotype was seen a handful of times. V usage is TRBV5-1 and J usage is TRBJ1-1; 9 positions match TRBD1. The V segment lost 5 bases and the J segment 7 bases; nucleotides outside the gene matches: 6. The CDR3 runs 13 residues. The germline gives CDR1 SGHRS, CDR2 YFSETQ. This chain's CDR3 is CASSSDRGNEAFF. The CDR3 DNA is TGCGCCAGCAGTTCTGACAGGGGGAATGAAGCTTTCTTT.

This clonotype was found many times. The CDR3 DNA follows: TGCGCCAGCAGCTACTCCAAAGAGACCCAGTACTTC. It specifies CASSYSKETQYF. This rearrangement joins TRBV5-1 to TRBJ2-5; no definite D call. The CDR3 runs 12 residues. Trimming removed 3 bases at V and 3 bases at J, with 6 bases between. The germline V gene encodes CDR1 SGHRS and CDR2 YFSETQ.

The chain couples TRBV4-2 to TRBJ2-7; D unclear. Germline assignment: CDR1 LGHNA and CDR2 YNFKEQ. This CDR3 has 12 amino acids. Trimming left V 3 bases short and J 7 bases short, with 10 bases between. The CDR3 protein is CASSHPSGEQYF. CDR3 bases: TGTGCCAGCAGCCATCCATCCGGGGAGCAGTACTTC.

The chain combines TRBV5-1 with TRBJ2-2, with 8 nucleotides matching TRBD1. The CDR3 runs 15 residues. Looked up from germline, CDR1 is SGHRS and CDR2 is YFSETQ. V gave up 0 bases and J gave up 6 bases; unmatched junction bases: 4. In DNA, the CDR3 is TGCGCCAGCAGCTTGGCCGTGACAGGGGCCGGGGAGCTGTTTTTT. The encoded protein is CASSLAVTGAGELFF.

The V and J genes are TRBV6-6 and TRBJ1-6; D is perhaps TRBD1 (5 bases). The CDR3 consists of 14 residues. V was trimmed by 0 bases and J by 10 bases, leaving 10 bases between them. Germline lookup yields CDR1 MNHNY and CDR2 SVGAGI (reference sequence). Here the CDR3 reads CASSYSQGHSPLHF. CDR3 DNA sequence: TGTGCCAGCAGTTACTCCCAGGGTCACTCACCCCTCCACTTT.